This TCR beta chain appears in the sequencing data of a study of read filtering for tumor transcriptome and immune sequencing. Study as a whole: R-ISS stage counts were fewer than ten for I, around 17 for II, roughly seven for III.

The CDR3 is 12 residues long. CDR1 is MNHEY, CDR2 SVGAGI, per germline. The V end was cut by 7 bases, the J end by 7 bases, with 13 bases between. From 400 to 450 ng of RNA, a library with molecular barcoded alpha/delta and beta/gamma adaptors was made. A single record per CDR3 protein comes from TCRdb applying MiXCR to the reads. The data show about 40,000 distinct CDR3 sequences, with approximately 10% seen just once and about 35% held by the top ten. Sampling of bone marrow took place during active disease in every patient. The receptor was isolated from a donor aged 40 or older with multiple myeloma. Input material: a population of CD138-negative cells sorted from bone marrow. The V and J genes are TRBV6-5 and TRBJ2-5, with D unclear. The CDR3 nucleotides are TGTGCCAGCAACGCCGGCATGGGGACCCAGTACTTC. It translates to CASNAGMGTQYF.